The present entry profiles one T cell receptor beta chain with its context. Under the authors' procedure: Reference gene primer amplification in the assay estimated nucleated cell counts. TCRdb keeps only in-frame clones here, not all; method: immunoSEQ multiplex PCR. V, J and clone size were drawn from that table, and D and trimming were deduced from the DNA. Of under 60,000 clones listed, roughly nine tenths are singletons. The data are from a study of blood T cell repertoires in COVID-19. Study context: Specimens from acute and convalescent COVID-19 originated in the United States, Italy and Spain. T cells, B-cell-depleted T cells, or PBMCs provided the cDNA or gDNA that served as material.

V lost 8 bases, J lost 4 bases, and 11 bases lay in between. This CDR3 spans 12 amino acids. Germline lookup yields CDR1 MDHEN and CDR2 SYDVKM. The sequencing input was peripheral blood. The V call is TRBV28, the J call TRBJ1-2; D gene uncertain. This TCR was sampled from a human donor in a cohort sampled during active COVID-19. The CDR3 region is CASAGVSYGYTF. CDR3 DNA sequence: TGTGCCAGCGCCGGAGTCTCCTATGGCTACACCTTC.